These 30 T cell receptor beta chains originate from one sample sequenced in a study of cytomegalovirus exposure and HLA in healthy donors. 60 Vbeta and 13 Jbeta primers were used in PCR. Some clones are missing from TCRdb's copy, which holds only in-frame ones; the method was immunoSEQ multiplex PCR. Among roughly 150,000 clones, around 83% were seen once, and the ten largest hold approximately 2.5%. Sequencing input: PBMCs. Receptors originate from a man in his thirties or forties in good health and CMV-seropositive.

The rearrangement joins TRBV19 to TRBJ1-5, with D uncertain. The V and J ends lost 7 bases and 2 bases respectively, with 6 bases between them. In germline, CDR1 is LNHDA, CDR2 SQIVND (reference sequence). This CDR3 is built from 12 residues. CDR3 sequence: CASKIGNQPQHF. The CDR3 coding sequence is TGTGCCAGTAAGATAGGCAATCAGCCCCAGCATTTT.

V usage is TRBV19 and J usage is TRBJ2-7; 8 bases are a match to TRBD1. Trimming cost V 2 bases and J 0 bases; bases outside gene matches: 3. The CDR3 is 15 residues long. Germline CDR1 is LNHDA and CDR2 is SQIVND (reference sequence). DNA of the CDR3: TGTGCCAGTAGTATACAGGGGGCTACCTCCTACGAGCAGTACTTC. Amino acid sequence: CASSIQGATSYEQYF.

The chain's CDR3 is CASPETGTSGRGSDTQYF. Written as DNA, the CDR3 is TGTGCCAGTCCAGAAACCGGGACTAGCGGGAGGGGGTCAGATACGCAGTATTTT. The V gene is TRBV6-4, the J gene TRBJ2-3; 16 positions match TRBD2. V dropped 9 bases and J dropped 4; count of bases not matched to a gene: 13. Germline assignment: CDR1 MRHNA and CDR2 SNTAGT. The CDR3 extends over 18 amino acids.

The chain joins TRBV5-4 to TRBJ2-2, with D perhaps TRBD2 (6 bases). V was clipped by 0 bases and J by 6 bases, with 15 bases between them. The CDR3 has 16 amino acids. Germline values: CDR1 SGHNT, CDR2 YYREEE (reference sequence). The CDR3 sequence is CASSLGAGTKSGELFF. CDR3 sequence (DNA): TGTGCCAGCAGCTTGGGGGCGGGAACGAAGTCCGGGGAGCTGTTTTTT. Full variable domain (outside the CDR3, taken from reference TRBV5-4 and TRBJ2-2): ETGVTQSPTHLIKTRGQQVTLRCSSQSGHNTVSWYQQALGQGPQFIFQYYREEENGRGNFPPRFSGLQFPNYSSELNVNALELDDSALYLCASSLGAGTKSGELFFGEGSRLTVL.

This CDR3 reads CASSPYSVPSYNEQFF. CDR3 nucleotides: TGTGCCAGCTCACCTTATAGCGTCCCCTCCTACAATGAGCAGTTCTTC. The chain combines TRBV18 with TRBJ2-1, with D possibly being TRBD2 (5 bases). V lost 3 bases to trimming and J lost 0 bases, with 12 bases between them. Germline CDR1 and CDR2: KGHSH and LQKENI. CDR3 length: 16 amino acids. Full variable domain (missing parts from reference TRBV18 and TRBJ2-1): NAGVMQNPRHLVRRRGQEARLRCSPMKGHSHVYWYRQLPEEGLKFMVYLQKENIIDESGMPKERFSAEFPKEGPSILRIQQVVRGDSAAYFCASSPYSVPSYNEQFFGPGTRLTVL.

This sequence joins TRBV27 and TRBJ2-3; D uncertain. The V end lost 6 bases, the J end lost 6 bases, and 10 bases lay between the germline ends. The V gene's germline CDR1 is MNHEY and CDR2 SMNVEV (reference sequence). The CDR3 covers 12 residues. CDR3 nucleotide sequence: TGTGCCAGCAGGACCTGGGCGGATACGCAGTATTTT. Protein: CASRTWADTQYF.

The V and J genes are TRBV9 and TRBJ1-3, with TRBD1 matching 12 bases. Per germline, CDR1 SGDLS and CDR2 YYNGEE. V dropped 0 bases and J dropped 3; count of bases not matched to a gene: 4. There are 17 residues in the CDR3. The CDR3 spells CASSVGDRGLYGNTIYF. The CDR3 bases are TGTGCCAGCAGCGTAGGGGACAGGGGGCTTTATGGAAACACCATATATTTT.

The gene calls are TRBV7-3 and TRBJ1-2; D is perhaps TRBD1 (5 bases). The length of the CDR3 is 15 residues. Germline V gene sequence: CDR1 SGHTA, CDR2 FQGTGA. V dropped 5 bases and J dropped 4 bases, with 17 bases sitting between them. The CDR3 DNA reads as TGTGCCAGCAGCCCCACGGGGGGGATCTCCTATGGCTACACCTTC. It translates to CASSPTGGISYGYTF.

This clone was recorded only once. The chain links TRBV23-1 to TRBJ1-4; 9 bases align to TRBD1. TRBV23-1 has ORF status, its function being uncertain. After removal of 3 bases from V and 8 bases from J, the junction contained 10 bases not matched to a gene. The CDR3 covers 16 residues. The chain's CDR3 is CASSHCTGTGWEKLFF. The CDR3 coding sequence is TGCGCCAGCAGTCATTGCACCGGGACAGGGTGGGAAAAACTGTTTTTT.

The CDR3 sequence is CASSSFLTTNTEAFF. The CDR3, as DNA: TGTGCCAGCAGCTCTTTTTTGACAACTAACACTGAAGCTTTCTTT. The rearrangement uses TRBV9 and TRBJ1-1, with unresolved D. V shed 4 bases and J shed 2 bases, with 15 bases lying between them. Germline loops: CDR1 SGDLS, CDR2 YYNGEE. The CDR3 extends over 15 amino acids.

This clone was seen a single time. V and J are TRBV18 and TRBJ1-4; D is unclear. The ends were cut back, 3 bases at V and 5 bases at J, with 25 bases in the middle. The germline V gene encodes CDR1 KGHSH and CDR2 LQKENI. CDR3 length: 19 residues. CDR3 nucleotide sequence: TGTGCCAGCTCACCGACATCTATGCGGGAAGAACATTCCAATGAAAAACTGTTTTTT. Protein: CASSPTSMREEHSNEKLFF.

Here the CDR3 reads CASSLRDRATEAFF. The DNA of the CDR3 is TGTGCCAGCAGCTTGCGCGACAGGGCCACTGAAGCTTTCTTT. This chain connects TRBV5-5 to TRBJ1-1; 7 bases match TRBD1. This CDR3 region has 14 residues. The germline V gene encodes CDR1 SGHKS and CDR2 YYEKEE (reference sequence). J gave up 4 bases and V 1 base, and 4 bases lay outside the gene matches.

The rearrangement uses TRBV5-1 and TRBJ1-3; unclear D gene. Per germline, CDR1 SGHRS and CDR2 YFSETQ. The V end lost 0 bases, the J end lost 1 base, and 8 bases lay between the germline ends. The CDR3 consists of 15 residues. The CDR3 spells CASSLGEFSGNTIYF. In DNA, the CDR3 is TGCGCCAGCAGCTTGGGGGAGTTTTCTGGAAACACCATATATTTT. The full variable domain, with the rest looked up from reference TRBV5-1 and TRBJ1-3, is KAGVTQTPRYLIKTRGQQVTLSCSPISGHRSVSWYQQTPGQGLQFLFEYFSETQRNKGNFPGRFSGRQFSNSRSEMNVSTLELGDSALYLCASSLGEFSGNTIYFGEGSWLTVV.

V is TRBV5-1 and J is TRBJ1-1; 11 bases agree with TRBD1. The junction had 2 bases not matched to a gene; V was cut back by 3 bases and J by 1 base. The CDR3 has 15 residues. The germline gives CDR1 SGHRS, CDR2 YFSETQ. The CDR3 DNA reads TGCGCCAGCAGCTGGACAGGGGGCTCGAACACTGAAGCTTTCTTT. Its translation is CASSWTGGSNTEAFF.

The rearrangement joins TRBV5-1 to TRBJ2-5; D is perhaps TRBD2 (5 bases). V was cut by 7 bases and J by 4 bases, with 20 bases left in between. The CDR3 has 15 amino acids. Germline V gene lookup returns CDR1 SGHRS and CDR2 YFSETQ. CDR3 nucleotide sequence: TGCGCCAGCGGCTACGGGGAGTGGGCGCTAGAGACCCAGTACTTC. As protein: CASGYGEWALETQYF.

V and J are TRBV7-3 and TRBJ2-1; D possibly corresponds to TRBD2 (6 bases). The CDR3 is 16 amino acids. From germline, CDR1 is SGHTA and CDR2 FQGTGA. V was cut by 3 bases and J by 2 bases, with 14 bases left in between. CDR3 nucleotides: TGTGCCAGCAGCTTGGTTAGCGGATCAACCTACAATGAGCAGTTCTTC. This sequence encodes CASSLVSGSTYNEQFF.

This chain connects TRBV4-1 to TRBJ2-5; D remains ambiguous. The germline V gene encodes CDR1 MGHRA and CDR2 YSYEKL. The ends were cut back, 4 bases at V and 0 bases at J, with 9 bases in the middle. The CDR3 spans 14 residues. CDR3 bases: TGCGCCAGCAGCCCGCACGAGTACCAAGAGACCCAGTACTTC. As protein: CASSPHEYQETQYF.

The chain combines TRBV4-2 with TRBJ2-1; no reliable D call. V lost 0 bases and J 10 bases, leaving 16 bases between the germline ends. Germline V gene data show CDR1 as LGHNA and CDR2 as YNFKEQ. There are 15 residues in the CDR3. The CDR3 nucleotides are TGTGCCAGCAGCCAAGAGACCTTGGCTATCGGGGAGCAGTTCTTC. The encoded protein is CASSQETLAIGEQFF.

This chain's CDR3 is CASSYGRDTGELFF. Written as DNA, the CDR3 is TGTGCCAGCAGTTACGGGAGGGACACCGGGGAGCTGTTTTTT. V and J are TRBV6-4 and TRBJ2-2; 8 bases line up with TRBD2. In germline, CDR1 is MRHNA, CDR2 SNTAGT. With 5 bases clipped from V and 3 bases from J, the junction kept 2 bases outside the gene matches. The CDR3 contains 14 residues.

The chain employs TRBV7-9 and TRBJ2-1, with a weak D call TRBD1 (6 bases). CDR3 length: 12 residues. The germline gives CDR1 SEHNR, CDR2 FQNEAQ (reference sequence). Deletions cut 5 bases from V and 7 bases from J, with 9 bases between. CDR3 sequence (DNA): TGTGCCAGCAGCGTCAGGGGAAATGAGCAGTTCTTC. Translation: CASSVRGNEQFF.

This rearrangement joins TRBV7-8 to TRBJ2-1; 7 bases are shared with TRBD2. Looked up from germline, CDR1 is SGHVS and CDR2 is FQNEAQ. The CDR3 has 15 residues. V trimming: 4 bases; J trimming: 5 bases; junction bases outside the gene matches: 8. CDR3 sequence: CASSSSGTRNNEQFF. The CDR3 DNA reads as TGTGCCAGCAGCTCTAGCGGTACGAGGAACAATGAGCAGTTCTTC.

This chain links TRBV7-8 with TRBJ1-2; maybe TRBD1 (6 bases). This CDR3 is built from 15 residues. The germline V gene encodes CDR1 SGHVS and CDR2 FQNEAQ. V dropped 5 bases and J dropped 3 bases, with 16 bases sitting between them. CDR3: CASSPYPGADYGYTF. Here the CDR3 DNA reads TGTGCCAGCAGCCCATACCCAGGGGCGGACTATGGCTACACCTTC.

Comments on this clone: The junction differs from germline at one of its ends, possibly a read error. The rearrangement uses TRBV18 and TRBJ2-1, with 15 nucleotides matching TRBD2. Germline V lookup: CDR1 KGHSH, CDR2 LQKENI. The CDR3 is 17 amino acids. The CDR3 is CASSSPGLAGGGNEQFF. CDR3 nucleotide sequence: TGTGCCAGCTCATCACCGGGACTAGCGGGAGGCGGCAATGAGCAGTTCTTC.

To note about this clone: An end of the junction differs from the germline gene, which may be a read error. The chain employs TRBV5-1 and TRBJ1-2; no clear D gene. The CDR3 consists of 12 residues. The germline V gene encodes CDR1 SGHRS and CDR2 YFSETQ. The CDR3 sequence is CASSLTGYGHTF. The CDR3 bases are TGCGCCAGCAGCTTAACGGGGTATGGCCACACCTTC. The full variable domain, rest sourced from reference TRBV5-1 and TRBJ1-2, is KAGVTQTPRYLIKTRGQQVTLSCSPISGHRSVSWYQQTPGQGLQFLFEYFSETQRNKGNFPGRFSGRQFSNSRSEMNVSTLELGDSALYLCASSLTGYGHTFGSGTRLTVV.

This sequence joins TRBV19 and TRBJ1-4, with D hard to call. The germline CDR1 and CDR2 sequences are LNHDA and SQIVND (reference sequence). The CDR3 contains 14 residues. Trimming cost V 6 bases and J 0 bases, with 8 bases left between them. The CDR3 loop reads CASSHGTTNEKLFF. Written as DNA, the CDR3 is TGTGCCAGTAGCCACGGGACAACTAATGAAAAACTGTTTTTT.

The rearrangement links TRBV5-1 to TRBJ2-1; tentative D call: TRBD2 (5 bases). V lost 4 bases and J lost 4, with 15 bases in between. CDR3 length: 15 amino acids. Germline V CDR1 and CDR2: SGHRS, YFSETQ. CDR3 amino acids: CASSLDGETYNEQFF. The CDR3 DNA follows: TGCGCCAGCAGCCTGGACGGGGAAACGTACAATGAGCAGTTCTTC.

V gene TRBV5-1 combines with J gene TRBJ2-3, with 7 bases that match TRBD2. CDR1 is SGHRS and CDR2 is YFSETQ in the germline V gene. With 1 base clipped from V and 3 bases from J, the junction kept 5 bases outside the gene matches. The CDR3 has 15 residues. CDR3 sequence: CASSLYAGETDTQYF. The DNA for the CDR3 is TGCGCCAGCAGCTTGTATGCGGGAGAGACAGATACGCAGTATTTT. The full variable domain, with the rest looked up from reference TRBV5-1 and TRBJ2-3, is KAGVTQTPRYLIKTRGQQVTLSCSPISGHRSVSWYQQTPGQGLQFLFEYFSETQRNKGNFPGRFSGRQFSNSRSEMNVSTLELGDSALYLCASSLYAGETDTQYFGPGTRLTVL.

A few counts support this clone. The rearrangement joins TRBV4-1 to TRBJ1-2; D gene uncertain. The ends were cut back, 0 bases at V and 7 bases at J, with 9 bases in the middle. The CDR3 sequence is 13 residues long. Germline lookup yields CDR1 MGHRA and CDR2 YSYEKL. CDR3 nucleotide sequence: TGCGCCAGCAGCCAAGACCCAGAAACTGGCTACACCTTC. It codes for CASSQDPETGYTF.

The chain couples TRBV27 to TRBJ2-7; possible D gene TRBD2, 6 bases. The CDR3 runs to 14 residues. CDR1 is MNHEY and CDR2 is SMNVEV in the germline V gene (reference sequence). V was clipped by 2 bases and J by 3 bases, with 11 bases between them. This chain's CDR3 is CASSLRTGDYEQYF. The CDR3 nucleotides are TGTGCCAGCAGTTTACGGACGGGGGACTACGAGCAGTACTTC.

The CDR3 nucleotides are TGTGCCAGCAGTCTTCGGACTAGCGGGATCTACGAGCAGTACTTC. Amino acids: CASSLRTSGIYEQYF. The rearrangement links TRBV27 to TRBJ2-7, with TRBD2 identical over 12 bases. The V gene end was trimmed by 5 bases and the J gene end by 3 bases; junction bases not matched to a gene: 5. The CDR3 runs 15 residues. Germline CDR1 MNHEY, CDR2 SMNVEV (reference sequence).